This TCR beta chain was sequenced for a study of spatial heterogeneity in lung cancer. Background on the study: Detection of beta-chain sequences consistently exceeded that of alpha-chain sequences.

Time point of the sample: sample taken at primary tumor resection. The study sequenced unsorted whole RNA from tumor, nontumor lung or frozen PBMC. The donors, roughly 70 patients with untreated early-stage non-small cell lung cancer, provided the samples. In this sample, this clonotype turned up many times. A distinct unique molecular identifier was carried by each TCR cDNA molecule. TCRdb reanalysed the 5' RACE reads using MiXCR and keeps one entry per CDR3 protein. The sample shows almost 75,000 distinct CDR3 sequences, 13% of them seen only once. The V and J ends lost 3 bases and 10 bases respectively, with 10 bases between them. This CDR3 comprises 13 residues.

The rearrangement joins TRBV12-3 or TRBV12-4 to TRBJ1-6; D uncertain. This sequence originates from a male donor with early-stage non-small cell lung cancer. The material sequenced was PBMCs, taken at surgery. This CDR3 is CASSFRVGSPLHF. In nucleotides, the CDR3 is TGTGCCAGCAGTTTCCGGGTTGGATCACCCCTCCACTTT.